This TCR beta chain comes out of a study of T-cell memory formation after mild COVID-19. The length of the CDR3 is 15 residues. Germline CDR1 and CDR2: MRHNA and SNTAGT. J gave up 6 bases and V 2 bases, and 5 bases lay outside the gene matches. This clonotype was counted between two and nine times. Each CDR3 protein is one row after TCRdb ran MiXCR on the 5' RACE reads. This table holds about 470,000 distinct CDR3 sequences, 20% to 30% found once. The material sequenced was PBMCs or a T cell subset sorted from them (not recorded which). The rearrangement joins TRBV6-4 to TRBJ2-1; 9 bases fit TRBD2. The receptor was isolated from an adult woman who had mild COVID-19 (a few samples of this study predate the infection). Cell type and time point are not known. The CDR3 loop reads CASSDVSGRLNEQFF. The CDR3 nucleotides read TGTGCCAGCAGTGACGTTAGCGGGAGACTCAATGAGCAGTTCTTC.